The T cell receptor (beta chain) described here comes from a study of blood T cell repertoires in COVID-19. Turning to the study itself: Specimens from acute and convalescent COVID-19 originated in the United States, Italy and Spain. Sources were T cells, B-cell-depleted T cells, or PBMCs; the material itself was cDNA or gDNA.

Source study methods: The authors estimated nucleated cell counts from reference gene primer amplification. The data were produced by immunoSEQ multiplex PCR, yet TCRdb's version contains in-frame clones alone and is incomplete. V and J calls and clone size are as listed in that table; D and trimming were resolved from the DNA. The sample lists 100,000 to 150,000 clones; about four fifths were seen once. The J segment lost 6 bases and the V segment lost 4 bases, leaving 16 bases of the junction unmatched. Germline V gene lookup returns CDR1 SGHNT and CDR2 YYREEE (reference sequence). The CDR3 contains 16 residues.

The specimen was peripheral blood. The receptor was derived from a middle-aged man with active or convalescent COVID-19. The chain carries TRBV5-4 and TRBJ2-7, with TRBD2 identical over 7 bases. CDR3 sequence reads: CASSPGGGTNIFEQYF. In nucleotides, the CDR3 is TGTGCCAGCAGCCCGGGGGGAGGCACGAATATTTTCGAGCAGTACTTC.